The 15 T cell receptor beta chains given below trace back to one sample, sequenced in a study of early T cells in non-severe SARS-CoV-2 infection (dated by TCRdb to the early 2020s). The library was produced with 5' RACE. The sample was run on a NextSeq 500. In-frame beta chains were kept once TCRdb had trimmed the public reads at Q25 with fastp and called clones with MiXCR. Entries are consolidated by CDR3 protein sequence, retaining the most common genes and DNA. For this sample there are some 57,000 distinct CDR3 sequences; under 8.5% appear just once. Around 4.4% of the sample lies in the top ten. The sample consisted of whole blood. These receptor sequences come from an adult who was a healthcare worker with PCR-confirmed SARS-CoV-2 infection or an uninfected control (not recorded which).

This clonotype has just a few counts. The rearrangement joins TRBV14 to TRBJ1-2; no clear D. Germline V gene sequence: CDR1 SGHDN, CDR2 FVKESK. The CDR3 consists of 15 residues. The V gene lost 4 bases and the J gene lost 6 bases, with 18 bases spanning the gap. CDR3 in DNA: TGTGCCAGCAGCCCCATAGGACTCGGTGAGAATGGCTACACCTTC. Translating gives CASSPIGLGENGYTF.

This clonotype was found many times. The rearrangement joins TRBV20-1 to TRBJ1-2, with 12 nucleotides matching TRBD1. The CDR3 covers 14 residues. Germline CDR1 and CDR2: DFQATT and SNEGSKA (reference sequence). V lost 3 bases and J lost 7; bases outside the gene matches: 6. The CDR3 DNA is TGCAGTGCTAGTACGGGACAGGGGGCGCTTGGCTACACCTTC. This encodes CSASTGQGALGYTF.

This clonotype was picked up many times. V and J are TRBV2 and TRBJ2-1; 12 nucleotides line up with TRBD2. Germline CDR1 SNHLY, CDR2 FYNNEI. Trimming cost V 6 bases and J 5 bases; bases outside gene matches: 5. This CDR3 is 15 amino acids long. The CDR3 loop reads CASRELAGGNNEQFF. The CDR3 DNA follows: TGTGCCAGCAGGGAACTAGCGGGAGGAAACAATGAGCAGTTCTTC.

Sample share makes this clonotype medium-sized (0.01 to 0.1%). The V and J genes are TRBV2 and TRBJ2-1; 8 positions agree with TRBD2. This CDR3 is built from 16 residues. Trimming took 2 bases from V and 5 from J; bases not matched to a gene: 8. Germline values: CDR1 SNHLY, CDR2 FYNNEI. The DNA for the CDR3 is TGTGCCAGCAGTGAAACTAGCGGAAGGAGGCACAATGAGCAGTTCTTC. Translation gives CASSETSGRRHNEQFF.

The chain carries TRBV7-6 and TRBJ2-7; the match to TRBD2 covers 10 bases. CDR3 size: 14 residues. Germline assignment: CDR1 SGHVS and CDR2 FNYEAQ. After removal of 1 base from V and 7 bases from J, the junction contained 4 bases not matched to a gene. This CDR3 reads CASSLGTSGGEQYF. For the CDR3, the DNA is TGTGCCAGCAGCTTAGGGACTAGCGGTGGAGAGCAGTACTTC.

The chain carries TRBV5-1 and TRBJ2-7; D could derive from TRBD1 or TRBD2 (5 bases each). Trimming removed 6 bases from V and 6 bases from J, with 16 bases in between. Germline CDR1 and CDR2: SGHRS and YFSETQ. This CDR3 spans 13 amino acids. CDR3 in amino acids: CASKTQGDGEQYF. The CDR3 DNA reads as TGCGCCAGCAAGACCCAGGGAGACGGCGAGCAGTACTTC.

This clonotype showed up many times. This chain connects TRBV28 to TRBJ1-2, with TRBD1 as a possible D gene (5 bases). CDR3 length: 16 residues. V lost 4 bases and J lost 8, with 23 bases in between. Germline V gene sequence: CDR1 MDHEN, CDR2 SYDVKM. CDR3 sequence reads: CASSSDSTGYADGYTF. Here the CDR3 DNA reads TGTGCCAGCAGTTCAGACTCTACAGGCTATGCTGACGGCTACACCTTC.

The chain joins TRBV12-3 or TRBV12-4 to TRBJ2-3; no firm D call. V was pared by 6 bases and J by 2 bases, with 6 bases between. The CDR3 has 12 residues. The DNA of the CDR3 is TGTGCCAGCAGATCATACACAGATACGCAGTATTTT. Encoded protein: CASRSYTDTQYF.

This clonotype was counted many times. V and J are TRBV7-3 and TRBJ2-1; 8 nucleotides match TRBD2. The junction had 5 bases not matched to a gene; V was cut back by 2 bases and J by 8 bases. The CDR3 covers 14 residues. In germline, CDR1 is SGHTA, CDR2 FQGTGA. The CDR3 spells CASSLRSGRDEQFF. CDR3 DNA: TGTGCCAGCAGCTTACGATCCGGGAGGGATGAGCAGTTCTTC. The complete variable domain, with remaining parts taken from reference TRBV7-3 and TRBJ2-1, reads GAGVSQTPSNKVTEKGKYVELRCDPISGHTALYWYRQSLGQGPEFLIYFQGTGAADDSGLPNDRFFAVRPEGSVSTLKIQRTERGDSAVYLCASSLRSGRDEQFFGPGTRLTVL.

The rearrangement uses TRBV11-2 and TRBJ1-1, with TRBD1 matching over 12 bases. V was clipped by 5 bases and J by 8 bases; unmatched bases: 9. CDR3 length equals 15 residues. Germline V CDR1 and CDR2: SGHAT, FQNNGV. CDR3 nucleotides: TGTGCCAGCAGCACCAGAGACGGGACAGGGGGCGAAGCTTTCTTT. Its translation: CASSTRDGTGGEAFF. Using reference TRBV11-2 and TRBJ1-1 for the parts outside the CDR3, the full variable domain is EAGVAQSPRYKIIEKRQSVAFWCNPISGHATLYWYQQILGQGPKLLIQFQNNGVVDDSQLPKDRFSAERLKGVDSTLKIQPAKLEDSAVYLCASSTRDGTGGEAFFGQGTRLTVV.

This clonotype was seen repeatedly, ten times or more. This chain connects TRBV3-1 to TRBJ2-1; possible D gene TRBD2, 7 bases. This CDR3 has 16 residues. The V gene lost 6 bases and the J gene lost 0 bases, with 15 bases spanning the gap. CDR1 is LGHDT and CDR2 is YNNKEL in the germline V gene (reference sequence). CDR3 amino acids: CASSQQGGDSYNEQFF. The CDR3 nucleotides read TGTGCCAGCAGTCAACAGGGAGGGGACTCCTACAATGAGCAGTTCTTC.

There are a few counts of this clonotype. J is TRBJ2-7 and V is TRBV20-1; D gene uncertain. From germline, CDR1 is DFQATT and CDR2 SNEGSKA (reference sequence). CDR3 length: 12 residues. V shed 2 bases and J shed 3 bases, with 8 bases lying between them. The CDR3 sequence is CSARTRSYEQYF. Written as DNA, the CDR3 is TGCAGTGCTAGAACACGCAGCTACGAGCAGTACTTC.

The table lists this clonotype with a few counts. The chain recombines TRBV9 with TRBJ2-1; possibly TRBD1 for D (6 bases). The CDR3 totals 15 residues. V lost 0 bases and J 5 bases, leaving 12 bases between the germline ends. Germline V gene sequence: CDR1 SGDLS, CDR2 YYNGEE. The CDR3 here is CASSVGGGSHNEQFF. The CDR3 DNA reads TGTGCCAGCAGCGTAGGAGGGGGAAGCCACAATGAGCAGTTCTTC.

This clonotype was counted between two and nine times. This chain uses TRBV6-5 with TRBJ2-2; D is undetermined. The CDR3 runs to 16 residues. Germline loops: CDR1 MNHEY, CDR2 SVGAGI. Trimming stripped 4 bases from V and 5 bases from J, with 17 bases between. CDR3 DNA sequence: TGTGCCAGCAGTTCAACTGGTCTATTCGCAACCGGGGAGCTGTTTTTT. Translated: CASSSTGLFATGELFF.

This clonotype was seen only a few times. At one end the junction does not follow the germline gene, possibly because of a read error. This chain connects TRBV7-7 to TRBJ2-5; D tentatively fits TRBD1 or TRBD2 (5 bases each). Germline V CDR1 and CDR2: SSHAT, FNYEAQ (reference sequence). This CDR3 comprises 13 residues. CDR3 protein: CASSYGAQETQYF. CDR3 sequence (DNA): TGTGCTAGCAGCTACGGGGCTCAAGAGACCCAGTACTTC.